A single sample gave rise to the 10 T cell receptor beta chains below, sequenced in a study of blood T cell repertoires in COVID-19 (dated by TCRdb to 2020 to 2021). Library generation was performed with the immunoSEQ multiplex PCR assay. TCRdb re-hosts the immuneACCESS table, in-frame sequences only. Its copies lack some clones; in the studies checked, an unresolved V gene accounts for under half of them, and the cause for the rest is not known. In this sample the table shows about 130,000 clones, 75% to 90% of which occur a single time. The ten largest clones represent around 4.1% of the sample. The sample taken for sequencing was peripheral blood. The receptors here all came from a human donor in a cohort sampled during active COVID-19.

The rearrangement links TRBV5-5 to TRBJ1-6, with TRBD1 as a possible D gene (5 bases). The CDR3 is 13 residues long. Germline V gene data show CDR1 as SGHKS and CDR2 as YYEKEE (reference sequence). V dropped 5 bases and J dropped 7 bases, with 10 bases sitting between them. The CDR3 loop is CASSRQLNSPLHF. In DNA, the CDR3 is TGTGCCAGCAGTAGACAGCTGAATTCACCCCTCCACTTT.

The CDR3 bases are TGTGCCAGCAGCGGTCCTAAAGACTCCTACAATGAGCAGTTCTTC. Residues: CASSGPKDSYNEQFF. The chain combines TRBV5-4 with TRBJ2-1; D gene unclear. Looked up from germline, CDR1 is SGHNT and CDR2 is YYREEE (reference sequence). This CDR3 has 15 amino acids. With 4 bases removed from V and 0 bases from J, the gap between germline ends came to 11 bases.

This clone was observed once. This chain links TRBV30 with TRBJ2-6; weak D call: TRBD2 (5 bases). This CDR3 comprises 17 residues. Germline V lookup: CDR1 GTSNPN, CDR2 SVGIG (reference sequence). Trimming took off 2 bases at V and 1 base at J, with 15 bases between the two ends. CDR3 sequence: CAWSTLQRTSGANVLTF. Here the CDR3 DNA reads TGTGCCTGGAGTACGCTCCAGAGGACTTCTGGGGCCAACGTCCTGACTTTC.

Comment on this clone: Mismatch with germline at one junction end may stem from a read error. V and J are TRBV7-7 and TRBJ2-2; possibly TRBD2 for D (5 bases). There are 15 residues in the CDR3. Germline V lookup: CDR1 SSHAT, CDR2 FNYEAQ (reference sequence). In DNA, the CDR3 is TGTGCTAGCAGCTTAGAGATCGGGGACACCGGGGAGCTGTTTTTT. It encodes CASSLEIGDTGELFF.

The chain couples TRBV27 to TRBJ2-1; 8 positions agree with TRBD2. The CDR3 runs to 14 residues. Germline trimming cut 3 bases from V and 6 bases from J; bases unmatched to any gene: 4. Looked up from germline, CDR1 is MNHEY and CDR2 is SMNVEV (reference sequence). CDR3 region: CASSLDSGVNEQFF. CDR3 in DNA: TGTGCCAGCAGTTTGGATAGCGGGGTCAATGAGCAGTTCTTC.

This rearrangement joins TRBV13 to TRBJ2-1; D may be TRBD2 (5 bases). The CDR3 sequence is 14 residues long. The germline gives CDR1 PRHDT, CDR2 FYEKMQ (reference sequence). Trimming removed 5 bases from V and 7 bases from J, with 15 bases in between. The CDR3 region is CASSPPGGWNEQFF. For the CDR3, the DNA is TGTGCCAGCAGCCCCCCTGGCGGGTGGAATGAGCAGTTCTTC.

J is TRBJ2-1 and V is TRBV15; D perhaps matches TRBD2 (6 bases). Between the trimmed V and J ends, which lost 0 bases and 2 bases, there was a span of 14 bases. The germline gives CDR1 LNHNV, CDR2 YYDKDF (reference sequence). The CDR3 is 17 amino acids. The CDR3 nucleotides read TGTGCCACCAGCAGAGATCAGGCGGGGACCGCCTACAATGAGCAGTTCTTC. It encodes CATSRDQAGTAYNEQFF.

This sequence joins TRBV10-3 and TRBJ2-7; 8 positions agree with TRBD1. Germline CDR1 is ENHRY and CDR2 is SYGVKD. The V gene end was trimmed by 5 bases and the J gene end by 6 bases; junction bases not matched to a gene: 9. The CDR3 has 14 residues. DNA for the CDR3: TGTGCCATCAGTCTGACGCAGGGGGCTGCCGAGCAGTACTTC. Translating gives CAISLTQGAAEQYF.

This clone was observed once. V and J are TRBV9 and TRBJ2-3, with unresolved D. Germline V gene data show CDR1 as SGDLS and CDR2 as YYNGEE. The CDR3 has 15 amino acids. V was cut by 0 bases and J by 6 bases, with 14 bases left in between. CDR3 amino acids: CASSVGGDWADTQYF. CDR3 nucleotide sequence: TGTGCCAGCAGCGTAGGTGGTGATTGGGCGGATACGCAGTATTTT.

This chain uses TRBV4-1 with TRBJ2-7; TRBD1 matches 7 bases. This CDR3 is 16 amino acids long. V shed 3 bases and J 0 bases; nucleotides not matched to a gene: 8. The germline V gene encodes CDR1 MGHRA and CDR2 YSYEKL. DNA for the CDR3: TGCGCCAGCAGCCAGCAGGACAGGTCGAGCTCCTACGAGCAGTACTTC. It translates to CASSQQDRSSSYEQYF.